These 32 T cell receptor beta chains were sequenced from one sample in a study of blood T cell repertoires in COVID-19 (dated by TCRdb to about 2020). The library was made by the immunoSEQ multiplex PCR assay. TCRdb stores this immuneACCESS table with in-frame sequences only. Part of the clones is absent; in the studies checked, under half of the shortfall reflects unresolved V genes, and no reason is known for the rest. The sample data list about 38,000 clones, and around 81% of these were observed just once. The ten largest clones represent 4.8% of the sample. The sequenced sample was peripheral blood. These receptors came from a man aged 45 to 65 with active COVID-19.

The chain has TRBV2 and TRBJ2-7; possibly TRBD2 for D (5 bases). V was clipped by 2 bases and J by 7 bases, with 21 bases between them. The CDR3 covers 16 residues. Germline V gene lookup returns CDR1 SNHLY and CDR2 FYNNEI. CDR3 nucleotide sequence: TGTGCCAGCAGTGAACCGCACATTGAGACCACGGGGGAGCAGTACTTC. This sequence encodes CASSEPHIETTGEQYF.

This clone was recorded only once. V usage is TRBV28 and J usage is TRBJ1-2, with D tentatively TRBD1 (6 bases). This CDR3 has 13 residues. V lost 6 bases, J lost 7 bases, and 15 bases lay in between. The germline V gene encodes CDR1 MDHEN and CDR2 SYDVKM. The CDR3 loop reads CASSLGGQGGYTF. The CDR3 DNA is TGTGCCAGCAGCCTCGGGGGGCAGGGTGGCTACACCTTC.

The chain combines TRBV7-9 with TRBJ1-1; TRBD1 is a possible D gene (5 bases). Between the trimmed V and J ends, which lost 5 bases and 0 bases, there was a span of 19 bases. Germline V gives CDR1 SEHNR, CDR2 FQNEAQ (reference sequence). CDR3 length: 17 residues. The CDR3 loop reads CASSPSSGHSMNTEAFF. The CDR3 DNA reads TGTGCCAGCAGCCCATCCTCTGGACACTCTATGAACACTGAAGCTTTCTTT.

The V gene is TRBV5-6, the J gene TRBJ1-6; D not certain. This CDR3 spans 17 amino acids. Looked up from germline, CDR1 is SGHDT and CDR2 is YYEEEE. Trimming took 5 bases from V and 3 from J, leaving 18 bases between them. CDR3 residues: CASRARVRDFYNSPLHF. CDR3 nucleotide sequence: TGTGCCAGCAGAGCCCGGGTCCGGGATTTCTATAATTCACCCCTCCACTTT. The full variable domain, completed using reference TRBV5-6 and TRBJ1-6, is DAGVTQSPTHLIKTRGQQVTLRCSPKSGHDTVSWYQQALGQGPQFIFQYYEEEERQRGNFPDRFSGHQFPNYSSELNVNALLLGDSALYLCASRARVRDFYNSPLHFGNGTRLTVT.

The V call is TRBV7-9, the J call TRBJ2-7, with TRBD1 matching 8 bases. Trimming cost V 5 bases and J 4 bases; bases outside gene matches: 1. The germline V gene encodes CDR1 SEHNR and CDR2 FQNEAQ (reference sequence). The CDR3 is 12 amino acids. The CDR3 spells CASSRQGYEQYF. The CDR3 DNA is TGTGCCAGCAGCCGACAGGGGTACGAGCAGTACTTC. Drawing the rest from reference TRBV7-9 and TRBJ2-7, the complete variable domain is DTGVSQNPRHKITKRGQNVTFRCDPISEHNRLYWYRQTLGQGPEFLTYFQNEAQLEKSRLLSDRFSAERPKGSFSTLEIQRTEQGDSAMYLCASSRQGYEQYFGPGTRLTVT.

This clone was observed a handful of times. The V and J genes are TRBV21-1 and TRBJ1-6; the table names TRBD1, a call not compared with the DNA. TRBV21-1 is shown as a pseudogene. The CDR3 spans 13 residues. CDR3 amino acids: CAANRRYNSPLHF. CDR3 coding DNA: TGTGCCGCTAACAGGAGATATAATTCACCCCTCCACTTT.

V is TRBV5-1 and J is TRBJ2-7; D gene unclear. The V gene's germline CDR1 is SGHRS and CDR2 YFSETQ. Deletions cut 0 bases from V and 3 bases from J, with 13 bases between. This CDR3 spans 15 amino acids. CDR3 sequence: CASSLELPTLYEQYF. The CDR3 DNA sequence: TGCGCCAGCAGCTTGGAACTACCTACCCTCTACGAGCAGTACTTC.

The rearrangement joins TRBV27 to TRBJ2-7, with 8 bases that match TRBD1. Trimming cost V 0 bases and J 5 bases; bases outside gene matches: 6. CDR1 and CDR2 from the germline V gene are MNHEY and SMNVEV (reference sequence). The CDR3 is made up of 15 amino acids. The CDR3 nucleotides are TGTGCCAGCAGTTTATCCATGGACAGGGTGGACGAGCAGTACTTC. Protein: CASSLSMDRVDEQYF.

The chain couples TRBV15 to TRBJ1-6; D is possibly TRBD1 (5 bases). V was clipped by 0 bases and J by 9 bases, with 9 bases between them. Per germline, CDR1 LNHNV and CDR2 YYDKDF (reference sequence). The CDR3 covers 14 residues. The CDR3: CATSRDQGASPLHF. CDR3 DNA: TGTGCCACCAGCAGAGATCAGGGCGCTTCACCCCTCCACTTT.

CDR3 protein: CAISGSSGGGRDTQYF. The CDR3 DNA reads as TGTGCCATCAGTGGGTCTAGCGGGGGGGGCCGGGATACGCAGTATTTT. J is TRBJ2-3 and V is TRBV10-3, with 12 nucleotides matching TRBD2. After removal of 4 bases from V and 6 bases from J, the junction contained 8 bases not matched to a gene. The CDR3 is made up of 16 amino acids. Germline V CDR1 and CDR2: ENHRY, SYGVKD.

This rearrangement joins TRBV11-2 to TRBJ1-3; possible D gene TRBD1, 5 bases. The CDR3 is 18 amino acids. The germline V gene has CDR1 SGHAT and CDR2 FQNNGV. Trimming stripped 3 bases from V and 0 bases from J, with 18 bases between. CDR3 nucleotide sequence: TGTGCCAGCAGCTTGGGGCAGGGCTTCCCTCTCTCTGGAAACACCATATATTTT. Translated: CASSLGQGFPLSGNTIYF. The full variable domain, with the rest looked up from reference TRBV11-2 and TRBJ1-3, is EAGVAQSPRYKIIEKRQSVAFWCNPISGHATLYWYQQILGQGPKLLIQFQNNGVVDDSQLPKDRFSAERLKGVDSTLKIQPAKLEDSAVYLCASSLGQGFPLSGNTIYFGEGSWLTVV.

This clone was found a few times. The chain is built from TRBV27 and TRBJ2-7, with 8 nucleotides matching TRBD1. CDR3 size: 14 residues. Per germline, CDR1 MNHEY and CDR2 SMNVEV (reference sequence). The J segment lost 0 bases and the V segment lost 6 bases, leaving 4 bases of the junction unmatched. The CDR3 region is CASSRQGPSYEQYF. The CDR3 DNA is TGTGCCAGCAGCCGACAGGGGCCCTCCTACGAGCAGTACTTC.

The CDR3 DNA reads as TGTGCCAGCAGAACGGACAGAATCACCTACGAGCAGTACTTC. It encodes CASRTDRITYEQYF. The chain is built from TRBV2 and TRBJ2-7, with D perhaps TRBD1 (6 bases). The V end was cut by 6 bases, the J end by 2 bases, with 14 bases between. Germline V CDR1 and CDR2: SNHLY, FYNNEI. The CDR3 is 14 residues long.

The V gene is TRBV6-5, the J gene TRBJ2-5; 8 positions match TRBD1. Germline assignment: CDR1 MNHEY and CDR2 SVGAGI. This CDR3 comprises 15 residues. The trim removed 0 bases at V and 0 bases at J, leaving 0 bases unmatched. The CDR3 bases are TGTGCCAGCAGTTACTCGACAGGGGACCAAGAGACCCAGTACTTC. Translating gives CASSYSTGDQETQYF.

The DNA of the CDR3 is TGTGCCAGCAGCTCGGGACTAGCGGAAGAGACCCAGTACTTC. It specifies CASSSGLAEETQYF. The rearrangement uses TRBV7-2 and TRBJ2-5, with 11 bases fitting TRBD2. V trimming: 4 bases; J trimming: 3 bases; junction bases outside the gene matches: 1. Germline V gene sequence: CDR1 SGHTA, CDR2 FQGNSA. The CDR3 runs to 14 residues.

This clone was observed a single time. The rearrangement uses TRBV19 and TRBJ2-1; 10 positions match TRBD1. Germline V lookup: CDR1 LNHDA, CDR2 SQIVND (reference sequence). The CDR3 is 12 amino acids. With V trimmed by 5 bases and J by 16 bases, 8 bases remained unmatched. The DNA of the CDR3 is TGTGCCAGTAGTGCTAGACAGGGGGCGCAATTCTTC. Residues: CASSARQGAQFF.

This chain connects TRBV7-9 to TRBJ1-2, with 8 bases aligning to TRBD1. The CDR3 spans 15 residues. J gave up 2 bases and V 4 bases, and 6 bases lay outside the gene matches. Germline values: CDR1 SEHNR, CDR2 FQNEAQ (reference sequence). DNA for the CDR3: TGTGCCAGCAGCTCCCCGGACAGGGCAAACTATGGCTACACCTTC. The encoded protein is CASSSPDRANYGYTF.

The chain combines TRBV6-4 with TRBJ1-1, with 7 bases aligning to TRBD1. The CDR3 covers 15 residues. J gave up 6 bases and V 6 bases, and 13 bases lay outside the gene matches. CDR1 is MRHNA, CDR2 SNTAGT, per germline. CDR3 loop: CASRAEAGGRAEAFF. CDR3 DNA sequence: TGTGCCAGCAGAGCAGAGGCAGGGGGAAGGGCTGAAGCTTTCTTT.

The rearrangement joins TRBV2 to TRBJ2-1; 8 positions match TRBD2. V was pared by 3 bases and J by 6 bases, with 7 bases of the junction left unmatched. Looked up from germline, CDR1 is SNHLY and CDR2 is FYNNEI. CDR3 length: 15 amino acids. The CDR3 sequence is CASSDSGGLGNEQFF. CDR3 nucleotide sequence: TGTGCCAGCAGTGATTCGGGGGGGCTCGGCAATGAGCAGTTCTTC.

The genes are TRBV11-2 and TRBJ2-7, with D perhaps matching TRBD1 (5 bases). This CDR3 comprises 14 residues. CDR1 is SGHAT and CDR2 is FQNNGV in the germline V gene. The V end lost 1 base, the J end lost 7 bases, and 14 bases lay between the germline ends. The CDR3 DNA sequence: TGTGCCAGCAGCTTAGGTGTCAGGGCTTTGGAGCAGTACTTC. Amino acid sequence: CASSLGVRALEQYF.

The chain links TRBV29-1 to TRBJ2-1; D ambiguous. Trimming pared 3 bases from V and 2 bases from J, leaving 17 bases between. The CDR3 sequence is 16 residues long. The V gene's germline CDR1 is SQVTM and CDR2 ANQGSEA. The CDR3 nucleotides read TGCAGCGTTGATCCGGGTCAATCCGCGCCCTACAATGAGCAGTTCTTC. It codes for CSVDPGQSAPYNEQFF.

This clone occurred a few times. The chain recombines TRBV19 with TRBJ2-1; D gene ambiguous. V dropped 7 bases and J dropped 2 bases, with 6 bases sitting between them. The CDR3 has 12 amino acids. Germline lookup yields CDR1 LNHDA and CDR2 SQIVND (reference sequence). The CDR3 DNA follows: TGTGCCAGTACCTCTGCCTACAATGAGCAGTTCTTC. Residues: CASTSAYNEQFF. The full variable domain, with the rest looked up from reference TRBV19 and TRBJ2-1, is DGGITQSPKYLFRKEGQNVTLSCEQNLNHDAMYWYRQDPGQGLRLIYYSQIVNDFQKGDIAEGYSVSREKKESFPLTVTSAQKNPTAFYLCASTSAYNEQFFGPGTRLTVL.

The gene calls are TRBV2 and TRBJ1-5, with 7 bases lining up with TRBD1. The CDR3 is 14 amino acids. V dropped 9 bases and J dropped 5; count of bases not matched to a gene: 10. CDR1 is SNHLY, CDR2 FYNNEI, per germline. The CDR3 here is CASAGTAHDQPQHF. DNA of the CDR3: TGTGCCAGTGCCGGGACAGCGCACGATCAGCCCCAGCATTTT.

This chain joins TRBV24-1 and TRBJ2-5; D gene uncertain. This CDR3 spans 11 amino acids. V dropped 6 bases and J dropped 3 bases, with 4 bases sitting between them. CDR1 and CDR2 from the germline V gene are KGHDR and SFDVKD. This CDR3 is CATSFEETQYF. The CDR3 DNA sequence: TGTGCCACCAGTTTCGAAGAGACCCAGTACTTC.

The CDR3 sequence is CASSHNPPPDTQYF. CDR3 sequence (DNA): TGTGCCAGCAGCCACAACCCCCCTCCCGATACGCAGTATTTT. This chain uses TRBV5-4 with TRBJ2-3, with unresolved D. V shed 4 bases and J shed 6 bases, with 15 bases lying between them. The germline V gene encodes CDR1 SGHNT and CDR2 YYREEE (reference sequence). This CDR3 is 14 amino acids long. The full variable domain, with the rest looked up from reference TRBV5-4 and TRBJ2-3, is ETGVTQSPTHLIKTRGQQVTLRCSSQSGHNTVSWYQQALGQGPQFIFQYYREEENGRGNFPPRFSGLQFPNYSSELNVNALELDDSALYLCASSHNPPPDTQYFGPGTRLTVL.

This clone has just one count. The chain links TRBV11-2 to TRBJ1-6; D gene uncertain. This CDR3 has 13 residues. V lost 5 bases, J lost 7 bases, and 9 bases lay in between. Germline lookup yields CDR1 SGHAT and CDR2 FQNNGV. This CDR3 is CASSPGLNSPLHF. The CDR3 DNA reads TGTGCCAGCAGCCCGGGATTGAATTCACCCCTCCACTTT. Filled out from reference TRBV11-2 and TRBJ1-6, the complete variable domain reads EAGVAQSPRYKIIEKRQSVAFWCNPISGHATLYWYQQILGQGPKLLIQFQNNGVVDDSQLPKDRFSAERLKGVDSTLKIQPAKLEDSAVYLCASSPGLNSPLHFGNGTRLTVT.

The V gene is TRBV20-1, the J gene TRBJ2-1; TRBD2 aligns across 7 bases. CDR3 length: 14 residues. Trimming at V came to 3 bases and at J to 8 bases, leaving 10 bases not matched to a gene. Germline assignment: CDR1 DFQATT and CDR2 SNEGSKA (reference sequence). CDR3 region: CSASRTPRGDEQFF. The CDR3 coding sequence is TGCAGTGCTAGTCGTACCCCCCGGGGGGATGAGCAGTTCTTC.

This sequence joins TRBV5-4 and TRBJ2-6, with TRBD1 matching 10 bases. This CDR3 comprises 16 residues. Germline lookup yields CDR1 SGHNT and CDR2 YYREEE (reference sequence). V lost 6 bases, J lost 4 bases, and 7 bases stayed unmatched. CDR3 DNA: TGTGCCAGCAAGACAGGGGGCTTATTCGGGGCCAACGTCCTGACTTTC. It codes for CASKTGGLFGANVLTF.

The chain carries TRBV7-2 and TRBJ2-1; 10 bases map to TRBD1. The J segment lost 7 bases and the V segment lost 5 bases, leaving 17 bases of the junction unmatched. This CDR3 spans 18 amino acids. Germline lookup yields CDR1 SGHTA and CDR2 FQGNSA. The CDR3 here is CASSPVPFPGQGKNEQFF. The CDR3 DNA reads TGTGCCAGCAGCCCCGTACCTTTTCCGGGACAGGGGAAAAATGAGCAGTTCTTC.

The chain uses TRBV24-1 and TRBJ2-3; D possibly corresponds to TRBD2 (7 bases). This CDR3 has 13 amino acids. V lost 4 bases and J lost 5, with 9 bases in between. CDR1 and CDR2 from the germline V gene are KGHDR and SFDVKD. The CDR3 region has the DNA TGTGCCACCAGTGAGCGGGGGCAAGATACGCAGTATTTT. Encoded protein: CATSERGQDTQYF.

V and J are TRBV7-6 and TRBJ1-4; 7 bases agree with TRBD1. This CDR3 contains 15 residues. Germline CDR1 and CDR2: SGHVS and FNYEAQ. V shed 3 bases, J shed 4 bases, and the junction held 5 bases outside the gene matches. This chain's CDR3 is CASSFATGFNEKLFF. CDR3 DNA: TGTGCCAGCAGCTTCGCGACAGGGTTTAATGAAAAACTGTTTTTT.

This chain joins TRBV13 and TRBJ2-5, with D possibly matching TRBD1 (6 bases). Trimming took 5 bases from V and 2 from J, leaving 15 bases between them. The length of the CDR3 is 15 residues. Germline lookup yields CDR1 PRHDT and CDR2 FYEKMQ (reference sequence). The CDR3 DNA is TGTGCCAGCAGCCCGCCAGGGGTGGGGCAAGAGACCCAGTACTTC. It specifies CASSPPGVGQETQYF.